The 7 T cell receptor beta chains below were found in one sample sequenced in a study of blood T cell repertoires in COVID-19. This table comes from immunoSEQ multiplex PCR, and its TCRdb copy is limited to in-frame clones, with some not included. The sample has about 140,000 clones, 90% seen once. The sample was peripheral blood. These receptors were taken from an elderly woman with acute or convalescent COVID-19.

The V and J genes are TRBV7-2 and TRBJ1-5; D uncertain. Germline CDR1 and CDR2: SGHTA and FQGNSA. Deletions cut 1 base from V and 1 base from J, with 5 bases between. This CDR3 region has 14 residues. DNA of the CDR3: TGTGCCAGCAGCTTAGACAGCAGCAATCAGCCCCAGCATTTT. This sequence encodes CASSLDSSNQPQHF.

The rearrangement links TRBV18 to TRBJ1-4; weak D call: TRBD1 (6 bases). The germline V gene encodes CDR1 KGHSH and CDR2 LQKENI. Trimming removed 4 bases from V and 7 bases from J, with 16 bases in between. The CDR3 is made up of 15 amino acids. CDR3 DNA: TGTGCCAGCTCACAGGCAGGGGCGCGTGGTGAAAAACTGTTTTTT. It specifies CASSQAGARGEKLFF.

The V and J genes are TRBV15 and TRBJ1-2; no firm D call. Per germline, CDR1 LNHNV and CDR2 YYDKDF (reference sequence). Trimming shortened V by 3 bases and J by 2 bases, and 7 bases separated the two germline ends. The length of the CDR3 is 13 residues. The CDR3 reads CATSSGVNYGYTF. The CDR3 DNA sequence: TGTGCCACCAGCAGCGGAGTGAACTATGGCTACACCTTC. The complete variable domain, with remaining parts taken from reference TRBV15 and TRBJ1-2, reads DAMVIQNPRYQVTQFGKPVTLSCSQTLNHNVMYWYQQKSSQAPKLLFHYYDKDFNNEADTPDNFQSRRPNTSFCFLDIRSPGLGDTAMYLCATSSGVNYGYTFGSGTRLTVV.

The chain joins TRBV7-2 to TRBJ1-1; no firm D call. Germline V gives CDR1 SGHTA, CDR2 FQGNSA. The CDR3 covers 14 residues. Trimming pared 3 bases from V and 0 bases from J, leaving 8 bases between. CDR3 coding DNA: TGTGCCAGCAGCTTTTCAGGCCTGAACACTGAAGCTTTCTTT. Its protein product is CASSFSGLNTEAFF.

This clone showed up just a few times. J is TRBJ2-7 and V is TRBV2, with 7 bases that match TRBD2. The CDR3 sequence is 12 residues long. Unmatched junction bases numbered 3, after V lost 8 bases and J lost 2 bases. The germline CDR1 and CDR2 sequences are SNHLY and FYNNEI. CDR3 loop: CASGGDAYEQYF. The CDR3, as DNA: TGTGCCAGCGGGGGGGATGCCTACGAGCAGTACTTC.

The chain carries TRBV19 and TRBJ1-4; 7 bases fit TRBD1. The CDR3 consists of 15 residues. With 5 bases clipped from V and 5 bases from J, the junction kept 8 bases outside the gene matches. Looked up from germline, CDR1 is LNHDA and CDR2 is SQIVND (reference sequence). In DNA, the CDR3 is TGTGCCAGTAGTCCCCGACAGGGCCCAAATGAAAAACTGTTTTTT. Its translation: CASSPRQGPNEKLFF.

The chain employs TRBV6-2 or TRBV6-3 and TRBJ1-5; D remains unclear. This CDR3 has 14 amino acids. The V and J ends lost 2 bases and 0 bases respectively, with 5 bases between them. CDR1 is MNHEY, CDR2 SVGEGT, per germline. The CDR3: CASSYAYSNQPQHF. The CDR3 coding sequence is TGTGCCAGCAGTTACGCCTATAGCAATCAGCCCCAGCATTTT.